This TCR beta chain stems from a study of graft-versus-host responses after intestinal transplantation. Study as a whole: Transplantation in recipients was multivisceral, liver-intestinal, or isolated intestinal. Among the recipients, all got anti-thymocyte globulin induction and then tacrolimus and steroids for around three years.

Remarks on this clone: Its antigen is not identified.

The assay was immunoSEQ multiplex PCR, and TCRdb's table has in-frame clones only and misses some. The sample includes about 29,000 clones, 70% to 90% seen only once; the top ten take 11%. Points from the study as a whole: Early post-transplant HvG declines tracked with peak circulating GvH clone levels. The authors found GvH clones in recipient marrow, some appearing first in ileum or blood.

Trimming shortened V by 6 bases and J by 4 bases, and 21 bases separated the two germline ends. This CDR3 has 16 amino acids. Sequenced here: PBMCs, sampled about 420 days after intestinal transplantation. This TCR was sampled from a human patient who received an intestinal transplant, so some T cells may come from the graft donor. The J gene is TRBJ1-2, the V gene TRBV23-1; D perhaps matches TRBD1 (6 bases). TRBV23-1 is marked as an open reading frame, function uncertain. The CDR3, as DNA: TGCGCCAGCAGACCGAGGTGGACAGTACTTTTCTATGGCTACACCTTC. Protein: CASRPRWTVLFYGYTF.